These 9 T cell receptor beta chains were all obtained from the same sample, sequenced in a study of cytomegalovirus exposure and HLA in healthy donors. Primers for the PCR totalled 60 Vbeta and 13 Jbeta. TCRdb's copy holds only in-frame clones and misses some; the assay was immunoSEQ multiplex PCR. With roughly 50,000 clones in the sample, the ten largest clones hold about 6%. The sample comprised PBMCs. These receptors all stem from a male donor in good health and CMV-seropositive.

This chain connects TRBV4-3 to TRBJ1-1; possibly TRBD1 for D (6 bases). The CDR3 is 15 residues long. Germline V CDR1 and CDR2: LGHNA, YSLEER. The ends were cut back, 0 bases at V and 7 bases at J, with 15 bases in the middle. CDR3 sequence: CASSQDGGGRGEAFF. The CDR3 coding sequence is TGCGCCAGCAGCCAAGATGGAGGGGGGAGGGGTGAAGCTTTCTTT.

V and J are TRBV7-8 and TRBJ1-5; D gene ambiguous. This CDR3 has 13 amino acids. Germline values: CDR1 SGHVS, CDR2 FQNEAQ. Trimming left V 2 bases short and J 6 bases short, with 8 bases between. This CDR3 is CASSLTPGQPQHF. CDR3 DNA sequence: TGTGCCAGCAGCTTAACCCCAGGTCAGCCCCAGCATTTT.

The chain employs TRBV9 and TRBJ2-2; D call uncertain. Trimming took 0 bases from V and 5 from J, leaving 5 bases between them. The CDR3 has 13 amino acids. Germline CDR1 is SGDLS and CDR2 is YYNGEE. CDR3 region: CASSVGRTGELFF. In DNA, the CDR3 is TGTGCCAGCAGCGTAGGGAGAACCGGGGAGCTGTTTTTT.

The V gene is TRBV9, the J gene TRBJ2-3; maybe TRBD1 (5 bases). Germline V CDR1 and CDR2: SGDLS, YYNGEE. This CDR3 spans 16 amino acids. V lost 3 bases, J lost 0 bases, and 14 bases lay in between. CDR3: CASSERMGPSTDTQYF. CDR3 DNA sequence: TGTGCCAGCAGCGAGAGGATGGGGCCAAGCACAGATACGCAGTATTTT.

J is TRBJ2-1 and V is TRBV19; no firm D call. V lost 6 bases, J lost 4 bases, and 10 bases lay in between. This CDR3 contains 13 residues. Per the germline V gene, CDR1 is LNHDA and CDR2 is SQIVND (reference sequence). CDR3 loop: CASSDTNYNEQFF. The CDR3 DNA sequence: TGTGCCAGTAGCGATACAAATTACAATGAGCAGTTCTTC.

V is TRBV7-9 and J is TRBJ2-3; 7 nucleotides line up with TRBD1. The CDR3 is 15 amino acids. The J segment lost 3 bases and the V segment lost 1 base, leaving 4 bases of the junction unmatched. CDR1 and CDR2 from the germline V gene are SEHNR and FQNEAQ (reference sequence). The CDR3 nucleotides are TGTGCCAGCAGCTTAGATCCAGGGGGTACAGATACGCAGTATTTT. Translated: CASSLDPGGTDTQYF.

The chain recombines TRBV7-9 with TRBJ2-3; 7 bases are a match to TRBD1. CDR3 length equals 16 residues. The V gene end was trimmed by 5 bases and the J gene end by 1 base; junction bases not matched to a gene: 9. From germline, CDR1 is SEHNR and CDR2 FQNEAQ (reference sequence). CDR3 residues: CASSEWRQGGTDTQYF. In DNA form, the CDR3 reads TGTGCCAGCAGCGAATGGCGACAGGGCGGCACAGATACGCAGTATTTT.

The chain employs TRBV7-2 and TRBJ2-7; 10 positions agree with TRBD2. Per the germline V gene, CDR1 is SGHTA and CDR2 is FQGNSA. V shed 2 bases and J 2 bases; nucleotides not matched to a gene: 12. The CDR3 has 18 amino acids. The CDR3 is CASSLKASGGIGAYEQYF. For the CDR3, the DNA is TGTGCCAGCAGCTTAAAAGCTAGCGGGGGCATAGGGGCCTACGAGCAGTACTTC.

The genes are TRBV19 and TRBJ1-3; the match to TRBD1 covers 7 bases. The CDR3 runs 15 residues. With 6 bases clipped from V and 1 base from J, the junction kept 6 bases outside the gene matches. CDR1 is LNHDA, CDR2 SQIVND, per germline (reference sequence). CDR3 nucleotides: TGTGCCAGTAGAAAAGACAGGGCGTCTGGAAACACCATATATTTT. Residues: CASRKDRASGNTIYF. Variable domain in full (rest from reference TRBV19 and TRBJ1-3): DGGITQSPKYLFRKEGQNVTLSCEQNLNHDAMYWYRQDPGQGLRLIYYSQIVNDFQKGDIAEGYSVSREKKESFPLTVTSAQKNPTAFYLCASRKDRASGNTIYFGEGSWLTVV.